This is a list of T cell receptor beta chains from one sample in a study of vaccination and CD4 T cells after COVID-19. Via MiXCR, TCRdb re-called the PCR reads, giving one row per CDR3 protein. The sample comprises 20,000 or so distinct CDR3 sequences, roughly two thirds of which are singletons, and approximately 1.2% rests with the top ten. Sequences were derived from CD4+ T cells from blood, sampled after SARS-CoV-2 vaccination. These receptors all come from a human donor who had recovered from COVID-19. CDR3s include the opening cysteine and the closing phenylalanine or tryptophan. The D gene is left open where the match is weak. The size field is filled for only some rows; it gives once, few, many or a size class.

-	few	TRBV20-1	TRBJ1-5	CSARDSGGNQPQHF	TGCAGTGCTAGAGATTCTGGGGGCAATCAGCCCCAGCATTTT
TRBD1	-	TRBV5-1	TRBJ1-2	CASSQGQDGYGYTF	TGCGCCAGCAGCCAAGGACAGGATGGCTATGGCTACACCTTC
-	-	TRBV2	TRBJ1-5	CASSRQGNSNQPQHF	TGTGCCAGCAGTCGTCAGGGGAATAGCAATCAGCCCCAGCATTTT
TRBD2	once	TRBV6-1	TRBJ2-1	CASSEAIAGGAYNEQFF	TGTGCCAGCAGTGAAGCGATAGCGGGAGGCGCCTACAATGAGCAGTTCTTC
-	-	TRBV19	TRBJ2-7	CASSKGQLSSYEQYF	TGTGCCAGTAGTAAGGGACAATTGAGCTCCTACGAGCAGTACTTC
TRBD2	-	TRBV6-1	TRBJ2-1	CASRPPSGRAGNEQFF	TGTGCCAGCAGACCACCAAGCGGGAGGGCCGGCAATGAGCAGTTCTTC
-	few	TRBV7-9	TRBJ1-5	CASSYMGWGVEQPQHF	TGTGCCAGCAGCTACATGGGTTGGGGGGTGGAACAGCCCCAGCATTTT
TRBD2	-	TRBV18	TRBJ2-3	CASSPDLLAGPDTQYF	TGTGCCAGCTCACCCGACCTACTAGCGGGACCAGATACGCAGTATTTT
TRBD2	-	TRBV27	TRBJ2-5	CASSRRLAGYSQKTQYF	TGTGCCAGCAGCCGAAGACTAGCGGGATACTCCCAAAAGACCCAGTACTTC
-	-	TRBV4-2	TRBJ1-5	CASSLQKNQPQHF	TGTGCCAGCAGCCTTCAGAAAAATCAGCCCCAGCATTTT
-	-	TRBV18	TRBJ2-7	CASSPSQGPYEQYF	TGTGCCAGCTCACCGAGTCAGGGGCCCTACGAGCAGTACTTC
-	few	TRBV11-2	TRBJ2-7	CASSPDFYEQYF	TGTGCCAGCAGCCCGGACTTCTACGAGCAGTACTTC
-	few	TRBV6-5	TRBJ1-1	CASSYSGHRGEAFF	TGTGCCAGCAGTTACTCGGGACACCGAGGGGAAGCTTTCTTT
TRBD2	-	TRBV7-3	TRBJ2-7	CASSLTSGSREQYF	TGTGCCAGCAGCTTAACTAGCGGGAGTCGTGAGCAGTACTTC
-	large	TRBV12-3/TRBV12-4	TRBJ1-2	CASHPGGGGYGYTF	TGTGCCAGCCACCCGGGGGGAGGGGGCTATGGCTACACCTTC
TRBD2	-	TRBV7-9	TRBJ2-1	CASSVSGTSYNEQFF	TGTGCCAGCAGCGTTAGCGGGACCTCCTACAATGAGCAGTTCTTC
TRBD1	-	TRBV19	TRBJ1-2	CASSIRTGRRDYGYTF	TGTGCCAGTAGTATTCGGACAGGGAGAAGGGACTATGGCTACACCTTC
-	-	TRBV11-3	TRBJ2-7	CASSLGGGSSYEQYF	TGTGCCAGCAGCTTAGGAGGCGGAAGCTCCTACGAGCAGTACTTC
-	-	TRBV6-1	TRBJ1-2	CASSEVGASVGYTF	TGTGCCAGCAGTGAAGTCGGTGCATCCGTTGGCTACACCTTC
TRBD2	-	TRBV5-1	TRBJ2-3	CASSVPGLAGVGDTQYF	TGCGCCAGCAGCGTCCCGGGACTAGCGGGAGTTGGAGATACGCAGTATTTT
-	-	TRBV5-1	TRBJ1-1	CASNANGLMNTEAFF	TGCGCCAGCAACGCAAATGGGTTAATGAACACTGAAGCTTTCTTT
TRBD2	-	TRBV27	TRBJ2-1	CASSLFGTSGNYNEQFF	TGTGCCAGCAGTTTATTCGGGACTAGCGGGAACTACAATGAGCAGTTCTTC
-	few	TRBV20-1	TRBJ1-6	CSARDHVNNSPLHF	TGCAGTGCTAGAGATCATGTTAATAATTCACCCCTCCACTTT
-	once	TRBV28	TRBJ1-1	CASSLSFGRGGDEAFF	TGTGCCAGCAGTTTGAGTTTTGGCAGGGGAGGGGATGAAGCTTTCTTT
-	-	TRBV14	TRBJ1-2	CASSLLTNYGYTF	TGTGCCAGCAGCCTATTAACTAACTATGGCTACACCTTC
TRBD2	few	TRBV24-1	TRBJ2-7	CATSDLSGGEQYF	TGTGCCACCAGTGATTTGTCGGGGGGCGAGCAGTACTTC
TRBD1	-	TRBV6-1	TRBJ1-6	CASSTQGTLNSPLHF	TGTGCCAGCAGTACACAGGGGACTTTAAATTCACCCCTCCACTTT
-	few	TRBV20-1	TRBJ2-7	CSARVREQYF	TGCAGTGCTAGGGTGCGCGAGCAGTACTTC
-	few	TRBV7-6	TRBJ2-5	CASSLNRQRETQYF	TGTGCCAGCTCCCTAAATCGACAGAGAGAGACCCAGTACTTC
TRBD1	-	TRBV6-5	TRBJ1-1	CASSSTGLNTEAFF	TGTGCCAGCAGTTCGACAGGGCTGAACACTGAAGCTTTCTTT
TRBD1	-	TRBV10-1	TRBJ1-2	CASIPGQLPTRGSNYGYTF	TGCGCCAGCATACCGGGACAGCTCCCTACAAGGGGATCTAACTATGGCTACACCTTC
-	-	TRBV6-5	TRBJ1-3	CASSYSEWRAGISGNTIYF	TGTGCCAGCAGTTACTCTGAATGGCGGGCAGGGATCTCTGGAAACACCATATATTTT
TRBD2	-	TRBV15	TRBJ2-5	CATSDVGGETPYF	TGTGCCACCAGCGACGTGGGGGGGGAGACCCCGTACTTC
TRBD1	-	TRBV20-1	TRBJ1-2	CSATDGRRGRNYGYTF	TGCAGTGCAACCGACGGACGCAGGGGGCGCAACTATGGCTACACCTTC
TRBD1	-	TRBV20-1	TRBJ1-3	CSAEVRDRGGNTIYF	TGCAGTGCTGAAGTCCGGGACAGGGGTGGAAACACCATATATTTT
-	-	TRBV10-3	TRBJ2-7	CAISRDFYEQYF	TGTGCCATCAGTCGGGACTTCTACGAGCAGTACTTC
TRBD2	-	TRBV7-8	TRBJ2-7	CASSSTPGLGKSSYEQYF	TGTGCCAGCAGCTCAACCCCGGGACTAGGAAAGAGCTCCTACGAGCAGTACTTC
-	-	TRBV7-2	TRBJ2-7	CASSLVWSNRTWYEQYF	TGTGCCAGCAGCTTAGTTTGGAGCAACCGTACCTGGTACGAGCAGTACTTC
TRBD1	few	TRBV4-2	TRBJ1-6	CASSQGTGRSPLHF	TGTGCCAGCAGCCAAGGGACAGGGAGGTCACCCCTCCACTTT
-	few	TRBV27	TRBJ1-4	CASSFSRGGTYEKLFF	TGTGCCAGCAGTTTCTCGCGGGGGGGGACCTATGAAAAACTGTTTTTT
TRBD1	-	TRBV20-1	TRBJ2-2	CSARSGGWGELFF	TGCAGTGCTAGATCAGGGGGTTGGGGGGAGCTGTTTTTT
TRBD1	few	TRBV7-8	TRBJ2-5	CASSTGQAQETQYF	TGTGCCAGCAGCACCGGACAGGCGCAAGAGACCCAGTACTTC
-	few	TRBV6-1	TRBJ1-5	CASTQGYTNQPQHF	TGTGCCAGCACCCAAGGGTATACCAATCAGCCCCAGCATTTT
-	-	TRBV24-1	TRBJ2-5	CATSDLGRGRETQYF	TGTGCCACCAGTGACCTGGGGCGGGGTCGGGAGACCCAGTACTTC
TRBD1	-	TRBV3-1	TRBJ1-6	CASRETGLDSPLHF	TGTGCCAGCAGAGAGACAGGGTTGGATTCACCCCTCCACTTT
-	-	TRBV20-1	TRBJ2-5	CSAPGFQETQYF	TGCAGTGCTCCGGGGTTCCAAGAGACCCAGTACTTC
TRBD1	-	TRBV6-2/TRBV6-3	TRBJ2-1	CASRRTGGAVNEQFF	TGTGCCAGTCGGAGGACAGGGGGCGCGGTCAATGAGCAGTTCTTC
TRBD1	few	TRBV6-1	TRBJ1-3	CASSRGTGTGNTIYF	TGTGCCAGCAGCCGAGGGACAGGGACTGGAAACACCATATATTTT
-	-	TRBV30	TRBJ1-5	CAWSVLGGGNQPQHF	TGTGCCTGGAGTGTACTAGGTGGAGGGAATCAGCCCCAGCATTTT
TRBD1	few	TRBV20-1	TRBJ2-7	CSARAGTGNFNEQYF	TGCAGTGCTAGAGCCGGGACAGGGAATTTCAACGAGCAGTACTTC
TRBD1	few	TRBV12-3/TRBV12-4	TRBJ1-1	CASSSTGGRTEAFF	TGTGCCAGCAGTTCGACAGGGGGAAGGACTGAAGCTTTCTTT
TRBD1	-	TRBV20-1	TRBJ2-3	CSARDLGQGPKTSTDTQYF	TGCAGTGCTAGAGATTTGGGACAGGGACCCAAAACTAGCACAGATACGCAGTATTTT